These 6 T cell receptor beta chains came from one sample sequenced in a study of T-cell memory formation after mild COVID-19. TCRdb processed the 5' RACE reads anew with MiXCR; each CDR3 protein has one entry. The repertoire holds 300,000 to 400,000 distinct CDR3 sequences, with over 13% as singletons. Sample: PBMCs or a T cell subset sorted from them (not recorded which). Receptor source: a man in his late teens or twenties who had mild COVID-19 (a few samples of this study predate the infection). Cell type and time point are not known.

The V gene is TRBV7-2, the J gene TRBJ1-1; D unclear. CDR1 is SGHTA, CDR2 FQGNSA, per germline. CDR3 size: 13 residues. Deletions cut 4 bases from V and 5 bases from J, with 11 bases between. CDR3 coding DNA: TGTGCCAGCAGCTCCGTTGGTGGGACTGAAGCTTTCTTT. Protein: CASSSVGGTEAFF.

The chain has TRBV15 and TRBJ2-3; D tentatively reads TRBD1 or TRBD2 (6 bases each). Germline V lookup: CDR1 LNHNV, CDR2 YYDKDF (reference sequence). Deletions cut 0 bases from V and 2 bases from J, with 12 bases between. This CDR3 is built from 16 residues. CDR3 bases: TGTGCCACCAGCAGAGAGAGGGGGGTTTACACAGATACGCAGTATTTT. Amino acids: CATSRERGVYTDTQYF.

This chain joins TRBV7-9 and TRBJ1-6, with a weak D call TRBD1 (5 bases). The CDR3 consists of 15 residues. The V and J ends lost 0 bases and 8 bases respectively, with 11 bases between them. From germline, CDR1 is SEHNR and CDR2 FQNEAQ (reference sequence). CDR3 DNA sequence: TGTGCCAGCAGCTTAGCGCTTGGGGCCGATTCACCCCTCCACTTT. Its protein is CASSLALGADSPLHF. Drawing the rest from reference TRBV7-9 and TRBJ1-6, the complete variable domain is DTGVSQNPRHKITKRGQNVTFRCDPISEHNRLYWYRQTLGQGPEFLTYFQNEAQLEKSRLLSDRFSAERPKGSFSTLEIQRTEQGDSAMYLCASSLALGADSPLHFGNGTRLTVT.

The chain recombines TRBV12-3 or TRBV12-4 with TRBJ2-1, with TRBD2 as a possible D gene (5 bases). The CDR3 is made up of 15 amino acids. Deletions cut 4 bases from V and 5 bases from J, with 15 bases between. This chain's CDR3 is CASSSRTSGDNEQFF. The CDR3 coding sequence is TGTGCCAGCAGTTCTCGGACCTCCGGGGACAATGAGCAGTTCTTC.

This clonotype was counted once. The chain couples TRBV4-1 to TRBJ1-2; D perhaps matches TRBD1 (5 bases). Germline lookup yields CDR1 MGHRA and CDR2 YSYEKL. The V and J ends lost 7 bases and 3 bases respectively, with 15 bases between them. CDR3 length: 14 residues. The CDR3 DNA follows: TGCGCCAGCACCCTGATATGGGGGGACTATGGCTACACCTTC. Protein: CASTLIWGDYGYTF.

This clonotype came up a few times. This chain links TRBV18 with TRBJ1-1; 8 bases are shared with TRBD1. Germline V gene data show CDR1 as KGHSH and CDR2 as LQKENI. Germline trimming cut 5 bases from V and 1 base from J; bases unmatched to any gene: 3. CDR3 size: 14 residues. The CDR3 loop reads CASSAGQANTEAFF. DNA of the CDR3: TGTGCCAGCTCAGCGGGACAGGCGAACACTGAAGCTTTCTTT.